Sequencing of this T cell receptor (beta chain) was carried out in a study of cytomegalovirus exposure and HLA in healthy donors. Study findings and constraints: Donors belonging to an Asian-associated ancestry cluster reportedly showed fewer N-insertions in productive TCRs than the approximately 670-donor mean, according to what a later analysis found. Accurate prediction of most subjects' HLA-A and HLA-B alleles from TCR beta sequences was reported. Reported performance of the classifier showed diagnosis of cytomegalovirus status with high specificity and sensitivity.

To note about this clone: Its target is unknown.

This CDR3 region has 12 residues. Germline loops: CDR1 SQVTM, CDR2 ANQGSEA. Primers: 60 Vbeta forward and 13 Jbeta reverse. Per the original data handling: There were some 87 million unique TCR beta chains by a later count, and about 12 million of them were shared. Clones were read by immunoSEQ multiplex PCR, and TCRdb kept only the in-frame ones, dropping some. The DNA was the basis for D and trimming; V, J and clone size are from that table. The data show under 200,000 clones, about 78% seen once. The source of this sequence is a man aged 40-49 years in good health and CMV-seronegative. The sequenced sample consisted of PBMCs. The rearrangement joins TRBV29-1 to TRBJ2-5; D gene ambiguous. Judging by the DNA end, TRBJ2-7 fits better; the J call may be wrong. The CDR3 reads CSVGDESYEQYF. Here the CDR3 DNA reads TGCAGCGTTGGAGATGAATCCTACGAGCAGTACTTC.